The 14 T cell receptor beta chains given below trace back to one sample, sequenced in a study of cytomegalovirus exposure and HLA in healthy donors. The study ran its PCR with 60 Vbeta and 13 Jbeta primers. Measured with immunoSEQ multiplex PCR; TCRdb has only the in-frame clones, and not every one. The sample comprises some 100,000 clones, 75% of which are singletons, and around 5% rests with the top ten. Sample: PBMCs. The receptor source for this set is a woman aged 18-30 years in good health and CMV-seropositive.

This clone was observed a few times. The rearrangement uses TRBV7-2 and TRBJ2-7; 12 positions match TRBD2. CDR3 length: 16 amino acids. The J segment lost 4 bases and the V segment lost 3 bases, leaving 7 bases of the junction unmatched. Germline V CDR1 and CDR2: SGHTA, FQGNSA. The CDR3 spells CASSFRTSGEWYEQYF. The CDR3 DNA sequence: TGTGCCAGCAGCTTTAGGACTAGCGGGGAGTGGTACGAGCAGTACTTC.

V is TRBV9 and J is TRBJ2-7; TRBD1 matches at 7 bases. The CDR3 is 15 residues long. Germline V gene lookup returns CDR1 SGDLS and CDR2 YYNGEE. Trimming at V came to 0 bases and at J to 4 bases, leaving 7 bases not matched to a gene. The CDR3 DNA reads as TGTGCCAGCAGCGTAGGTCAGGGGGAATGGTACGAGCAGTACTTC. Translating it yields CASSVGQGEWYEQYF.

This clone was seen a handful of times. The J gene is TRBJ2-2, the V gene TRBV7-9, with D maybe TRBD2 (5 bases). CDR1 is SEHNR, CDR2 FQNEAQ, per germline (reference sequence). V was shortened by 1 base and J by 5 bases, with 8 bases between the two germline ends. CDR3 size: 14 residues. CDR3 sequence (DNA): TGTGCCAGCAGCTTAGTCCCGGGGACCGGGGAGCTGTTTTTT. Protein sequence: CASSLVPGTGELFF. Filled out from reference TRBV7-9 and TRBJ2-2, the complete variable domain reads DTGVSQNPRHKITKRGQNVTFRCDPISEHNRLYWYRQTLGQGPEFLTYFQNEAQLEKSRLLSDRFSAERPKGSFSTLEIQRTEQGDSAMYLCASSLVPGTGELFFGEGSRLTVL.

This chain links TRBV14 with TRBJ2-4, with 10 positions matching TRBD2. Trimming cost V 2 bases and J 4 bases; bases outside gene matches: 2. There are 15 residues in the CDR3. CDR1 and CDR2 (germline): SGHDN, FVKESK. Here the CDR3 reads CASSQLAGGKNIQYF. The CDR3 nucleotides are TGTGCCAGCAGCCAATTAGCGGGAGGTAAAAACATTCAGTACTTC.

The chain has TRBV9 and TRBJ2-7; 7 bases are a match to TRBD2. V gave up 3 bases and J gave up 4 bases; unmatched junction bases: 10. The germline V gene encodes CDR1 SGDLS and CDR2 YYNGEE. The CDR3 is 15 residues long. CDR3 coding DNA: TGTGCCAGCAGCGCTGGAGGCGGGAGTCCGTACGAGCAGTACTTC. Translated, it gives CASSAGGGSPYEQYF. The whole variable domain, remainder taken from reference TRBV9 and TRBJ2-7, is DSGVTQTPKHLITATGQRVTLRCSPRSGDLSVYWYQQSLDQGLQFLIQYYNGEERAKGNILERFSAQQFPDLHSELNLSSLELGDSALYFCASSAGGGSPYEQYFGPGTRLTVT.

V and J are TRBV4-1 and TRBJ2-7; D is ambiguous. The CDR3 runs 14 residues. Germline V lookup: CDR1 MGHRA, CDR2 YSYEKL. Deletions cut 3 bases from V and 2 bases from J, with 11 bases between. The CDR3 region has the DNA TGCGCCAGCAGCCAGACCGACATCGCCTACGAGCAGTACTTC. Translating it yields CASSQTDIAYEQYF.

This sequence joins TRBV5-1 and TRBJ2-2; 8 nucleotides align to TRBD1. V was clipped by 4 bases and J by 2 bases; unmatched bases: 7. This CDR3 has 16 amino acids. The germline CDR1 and CDR2 sequences are SGHRS and YFSETQ. The CDR3 region has the DNA TGCGCCAGCAGCCGTGGAGGGACAGGAAACACCGGGGAGCTGTTTTTT. Its protein is CASSRGGTGNTGELFF.

The chain has TRBV7-3 and TRBJ1-1; TRBD1 matches at 8 bases. The CDR3 covers 17 residues. V was pared by 4 bases and J by 5 bases, with 15 bases of the junction left unmatched. CDR1 SGHTA and CDR2 FQGTGA come from the germline V gene. For the CDR3, the DNA is TGTGCCAGCAGCTCAAGCTCGGACAGGGTTTTTATGACTGAAGCTTTCTTT. This gives the protein CASSSSSDRVFMTEAFF. The whole variable domain, filled in from reference TRBV7-3 and TRBJ1-1, reads GAGVSQTPSNKVTEKGKYVELRCDPISGHTALYWYRQSLGQGPEFLIYFQGTGAADDSGLPNDRFFAVRPEGSVSTLKIQRTERGDSAVYLCASSSSSDRVFMTEAFFGQGTRLTVV.

In this sample, this clone turned up once. The rearrangement uses TRBV10-3 and TRBJ2-5; 12 bases match TRBD2. This CDR3 is built from 19 residues. Germline V gives CDR1 ENHRY, CDR2 SYGVKD. V dropped 4 bases and J dropped 4; count of bases not matched to a gene: 16. CDR3 region: CAISGTGGLAGGLRETQYF. The CDR3 DNA reads TGTGCCATCAGTGGGACAGGGGGTCTAGCGGGAGGGCTGAGAGAGACCCAGTACTTC.

The rearrangement uses TRBV6-5 and TRBJ2-3; 11 bases align to TRBD2. This CDR3 region has 15 residues. Per germline, CDR1 MNHEY and CDR2 SVGAGI. The V gene end was trimmed by 6 bases and the J gene end by 4 bases; junction bases not matched to a gene: 6. Here the CDR3 reads CASRPSGRRADTQYF. CDR3 in DNA: TGTGCCAGCAGACCTAGCGGGAGGAGGGCAGATACGCAGTATTTT.

The chain is built from TRBV5-1 and TRBJ2-7; 10 nucleotides match TRBD1. This CDR3 spans 15 amino acids. CDR1 and CDR2 from the germline V gene are SGHRS and YFSETQ. V trimming: 3 bases; J trimming: 10 bases; junction bases outside the gene matches: 13. The CDR3 coding sequence is TGCGCCAGCAGCTGGGACGGGACAGGGGACGACCTCCAGTACTTC. Its protein product is CASSWDGTGDDLQYF.

The J gene is TRBJ2-4, the V gene TRBV4-1, with 15 bases aligning to TRBD2. Losses at the gene ends were 4 bases for V and 0 bases for J; bases not matched to a gene: 4. The CDR3 runs to 18 residues. Germline V gives CDR1 MGHRA, CDR2 YSYEKL. The CDR3 sequence: CASSPGLAGGPAKNIQYF. The CDR3 coding sequence is TGCGCCAGCAGCCCGGGACTAGCGGGAGGTCCAGCCAAAAACATTCAGTACTTC.

The J gene is TRBJ2-7, the V gene TRBV28; 7 bases are shared with TRBD1. CDR1 is MDHEN and CDR2 is SYDVKM in the germline V gene. This CDR3 has 14 amino acids. J lost 2 bases, V lost 5 bases, and 6 bases had no gene match. CDR3 bases: TGTGCCAGCAGTCGATCCGGGACAGCCTACGAGCAGTACTTC. Protein sequence: CASSRSGTAYEQYF.

This chain connects TRBV10-3 to TRBJ1-1; perhaps TRBD1 as D (5 bases). Germline CDR1 and CDR2: ENHRY and SYGVKD. CDR3 length: 13 residues. V was pared by 7 bases and J by 4 bases, with 13 bases between. CDR3 loop: CAINAGFGTEAFF. The CDR3 coding sequence is TGTGCCATCAACGCAGGGTTCGGCACTGAAGCTTTCTTT.